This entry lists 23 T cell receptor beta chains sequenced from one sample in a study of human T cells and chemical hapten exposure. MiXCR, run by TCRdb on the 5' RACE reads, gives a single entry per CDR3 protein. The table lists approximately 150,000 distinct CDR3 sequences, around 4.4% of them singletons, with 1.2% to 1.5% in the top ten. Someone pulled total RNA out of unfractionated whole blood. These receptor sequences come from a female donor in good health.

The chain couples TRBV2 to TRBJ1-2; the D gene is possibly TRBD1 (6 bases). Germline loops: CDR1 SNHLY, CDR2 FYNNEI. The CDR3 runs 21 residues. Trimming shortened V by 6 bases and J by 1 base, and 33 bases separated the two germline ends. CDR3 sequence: CASSPRGQGLQLCGNNYGYTF. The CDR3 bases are TGTGCCAGCAGCCCGCGGGGGCAGGGGCTACAGCTTTGTGGCAATAACTATGGCTACACCTTC.

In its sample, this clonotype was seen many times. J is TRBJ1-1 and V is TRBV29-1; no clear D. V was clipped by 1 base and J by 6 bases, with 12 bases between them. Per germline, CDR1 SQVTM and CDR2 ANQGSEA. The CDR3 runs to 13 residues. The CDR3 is CSVEGQTRPEAFF. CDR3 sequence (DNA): TGCAGCGTTGAAGGCCAAACCCGCCCTGAAGCTTTCTTT.

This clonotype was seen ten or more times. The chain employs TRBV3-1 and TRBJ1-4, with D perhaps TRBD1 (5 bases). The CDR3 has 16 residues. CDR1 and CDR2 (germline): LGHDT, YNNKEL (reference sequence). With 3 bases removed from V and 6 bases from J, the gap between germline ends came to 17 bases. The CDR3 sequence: CASSQNRDVGDEKLFF. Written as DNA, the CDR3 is TGTGCCAGCAGCCAGAACCGGGACGTTGGGGATGAAAAACTGTTTTTT. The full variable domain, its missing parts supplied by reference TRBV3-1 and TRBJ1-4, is DTAVSQTPKYLVTQMGNDKSIKCEQNLGHDTMYWYKQDSKKFLKIMFSYNNKELIINETVPNRFSPKSPDKAHLNLHINSLELGDSAVYFCASSQNRDVGDEKLFFGSGTQLSVL.

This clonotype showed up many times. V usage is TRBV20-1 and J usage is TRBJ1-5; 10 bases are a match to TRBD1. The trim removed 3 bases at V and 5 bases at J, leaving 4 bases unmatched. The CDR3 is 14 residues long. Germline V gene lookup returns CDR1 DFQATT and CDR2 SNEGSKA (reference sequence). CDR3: CSARTGGLHQPQHF. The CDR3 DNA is TGCAGTGCTAGGACAGGGGGCCTCCATCAGCCCCAGCATTTT.

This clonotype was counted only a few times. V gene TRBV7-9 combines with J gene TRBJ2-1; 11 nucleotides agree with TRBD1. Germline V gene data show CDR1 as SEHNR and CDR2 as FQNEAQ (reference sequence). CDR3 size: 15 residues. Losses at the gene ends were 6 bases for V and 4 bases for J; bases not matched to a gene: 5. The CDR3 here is CASRGQGEVYNEQFF. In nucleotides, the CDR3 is TGTGCCAGCAGGGGACAGGGGGAGGTATACAATGAGCAGTTCTTC. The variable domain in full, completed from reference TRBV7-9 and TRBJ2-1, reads DTGVSQNPRHKITKRGQNVTFRCDPISEHNRLYWYRQTLGQGPEFLTYFQNEAQLEKSRLLSDRFSAERPKGSFSTLEIQRTEQGDSAMYLCASRGQGEVYNEQFFGPGTRLTVL.

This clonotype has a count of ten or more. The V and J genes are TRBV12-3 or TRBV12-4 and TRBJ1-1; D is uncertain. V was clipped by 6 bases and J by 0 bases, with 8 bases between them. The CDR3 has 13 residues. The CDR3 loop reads CASSLDMNTEAFF. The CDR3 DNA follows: TGTGCCAGCAGCCTAGACATGAACACTGAAGCTTTCTTT.

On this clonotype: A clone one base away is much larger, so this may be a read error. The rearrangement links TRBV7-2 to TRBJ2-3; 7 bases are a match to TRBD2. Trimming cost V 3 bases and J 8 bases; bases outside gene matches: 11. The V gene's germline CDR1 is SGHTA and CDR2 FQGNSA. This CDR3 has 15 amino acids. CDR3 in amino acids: CASSFRSGPGGTQYF. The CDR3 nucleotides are TGTGCCAGCAGCTTCAGGAGCGGCCCGGGGGGTACGCAGTATTTT.

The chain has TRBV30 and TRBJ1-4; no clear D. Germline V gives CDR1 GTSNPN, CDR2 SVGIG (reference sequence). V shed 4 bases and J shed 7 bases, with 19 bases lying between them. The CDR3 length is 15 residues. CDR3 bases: TGTGCCTGGAAGAGTCTGTCAGTGATTGGTGAAAAACTGTTTTTT. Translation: CAWKSLSVIGEKLFF.

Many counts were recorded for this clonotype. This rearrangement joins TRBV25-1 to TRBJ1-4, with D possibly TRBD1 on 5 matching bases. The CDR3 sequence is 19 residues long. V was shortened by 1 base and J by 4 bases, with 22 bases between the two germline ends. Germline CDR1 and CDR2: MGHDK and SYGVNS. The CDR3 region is CASSESILDLGARNEKLFF. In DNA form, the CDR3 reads TGTGCCAGCAGTGAATCGATACTGGACCTAGGGGCCCGTAATGAAAAACTGTTTTTT.

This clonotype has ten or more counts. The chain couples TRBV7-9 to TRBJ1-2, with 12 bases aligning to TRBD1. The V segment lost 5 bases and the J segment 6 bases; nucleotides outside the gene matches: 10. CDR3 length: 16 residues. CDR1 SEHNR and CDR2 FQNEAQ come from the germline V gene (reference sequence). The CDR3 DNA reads TGTGCCAGCAGCCCCCTTGGAGGGACAGGGGGCAATGGCTACACCTTC. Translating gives CASSPLGGTGGNGYTF.

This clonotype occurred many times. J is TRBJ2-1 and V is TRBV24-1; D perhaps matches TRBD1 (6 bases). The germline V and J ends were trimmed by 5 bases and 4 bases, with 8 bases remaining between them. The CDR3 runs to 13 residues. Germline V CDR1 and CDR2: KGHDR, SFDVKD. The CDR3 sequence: CATSGTAYNEQFF. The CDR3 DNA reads TGTGCCACCAGTGGGACAGCGTACAATGAGCAGTTCTTC.

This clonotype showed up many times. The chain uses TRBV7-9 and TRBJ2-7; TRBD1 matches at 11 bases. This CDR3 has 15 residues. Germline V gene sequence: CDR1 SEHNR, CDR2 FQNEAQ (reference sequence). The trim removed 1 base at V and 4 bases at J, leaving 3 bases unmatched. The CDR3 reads CASSLGTGGGYEQYF. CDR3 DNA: TGTGCCAGCAGCTTAGGGACAGGGGGCGGTTACGAGCAGTACTTC.

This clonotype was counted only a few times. The CDR3 reads CASSLGTYSTDTQYF. CDR3 bases: TGTGCCAGCAGCTTAGGGACATATAGCACAGATACGCAGTATTTT. The gene calls are TRBV11-2 and TRBJ2-3, with D possibly being TRBD1 (5 bases). Germline-derived CDR1 and CDR2 are SGHAT and FQNNGV. CDR3 size: 15 residues. The ends were cut back, 1 base at V and 0 bases at J, with 8 bases in the middle. The variable domain in full, completed from reference TRBV11-2 and TRBJ2-3, reads EAGVAQSPRYKIIEKRQSVAFWCNPISGHATLYWYQQILGQGPKLLIQFQNNGVVDDSQLPKDRFSAERLKGVDSTLKIQPAKLEDSAVYLCASSLGTYSTDTQYFGPGTRLTVL.

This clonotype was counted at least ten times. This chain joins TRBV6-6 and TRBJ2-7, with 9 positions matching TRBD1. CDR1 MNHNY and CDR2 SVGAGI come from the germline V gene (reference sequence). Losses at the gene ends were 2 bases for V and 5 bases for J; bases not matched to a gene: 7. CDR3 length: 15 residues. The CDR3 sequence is CASSYPGQGNDEQYF. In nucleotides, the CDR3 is TGTGCCAGCAGTTACCCAGGACAGGGGAACGACGAGCAGTACTTC.

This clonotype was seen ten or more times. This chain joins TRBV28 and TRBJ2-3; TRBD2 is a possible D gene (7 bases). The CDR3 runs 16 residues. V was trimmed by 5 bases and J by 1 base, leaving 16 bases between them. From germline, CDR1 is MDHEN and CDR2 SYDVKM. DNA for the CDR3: TGTGCCAGCAGTATTGCCGGGGGGCGGGGCACAGATACGCAGTATTTT. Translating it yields CASSIAGGRGTDTQYF.

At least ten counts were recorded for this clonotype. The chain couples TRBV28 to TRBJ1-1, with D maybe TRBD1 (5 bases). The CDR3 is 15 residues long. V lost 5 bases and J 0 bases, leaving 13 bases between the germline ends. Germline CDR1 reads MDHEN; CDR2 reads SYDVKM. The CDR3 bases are TGTGCCAGCAGTCCTCTTGACAGCGTGAACACTGAAGCTTTCTTT. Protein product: CASSPLDSVNTEAFF.

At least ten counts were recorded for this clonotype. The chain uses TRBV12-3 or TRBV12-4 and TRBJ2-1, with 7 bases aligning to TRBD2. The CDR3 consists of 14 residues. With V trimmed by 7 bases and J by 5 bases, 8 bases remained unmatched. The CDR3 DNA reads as TGTGCCAGCACCCCGTGGGGGAGGGACAATGAGCAGTTCTTC. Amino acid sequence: CASTPWGRDNEQFF.

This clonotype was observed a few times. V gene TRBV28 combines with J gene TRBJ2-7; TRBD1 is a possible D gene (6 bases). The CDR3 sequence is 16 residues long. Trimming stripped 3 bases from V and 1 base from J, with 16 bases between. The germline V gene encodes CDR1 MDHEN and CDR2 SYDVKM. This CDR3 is CASSFVRTAKSYEQYF. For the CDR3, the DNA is TGTGCCAGCAGTTTTGTGAGGACAGCCAAATCCTACGAGCAGTACTTC.

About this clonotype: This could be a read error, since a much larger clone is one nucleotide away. The CDR3 DNA follows: TGTGCCAGCAGCGGAACGACAGGCTTCTCTGGGGCCAACGTCCTGACTTTC. This translates into CASSGTTGFSGANVLTF. The V gene is TRBV5-5, the J gene TRBJ2-6; D is perhaps TRBD1 (6 bases). The CDR3 consists of 17 residues. V lost 4 bases and J 0 bases, leaving 14 bases between the germline ends. Germline CDR1 is SGHKS and CDR2 is YYEKEE (reference sequence).

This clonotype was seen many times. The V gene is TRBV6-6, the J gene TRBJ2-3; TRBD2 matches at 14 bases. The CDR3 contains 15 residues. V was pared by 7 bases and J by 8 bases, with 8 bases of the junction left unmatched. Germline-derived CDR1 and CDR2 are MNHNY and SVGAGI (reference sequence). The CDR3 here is CASTRLAGGLGTQYF. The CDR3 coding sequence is TGTGCCAGCACACGACTAGCGGGGGGGCTCGGTACGCAGTATTTT.

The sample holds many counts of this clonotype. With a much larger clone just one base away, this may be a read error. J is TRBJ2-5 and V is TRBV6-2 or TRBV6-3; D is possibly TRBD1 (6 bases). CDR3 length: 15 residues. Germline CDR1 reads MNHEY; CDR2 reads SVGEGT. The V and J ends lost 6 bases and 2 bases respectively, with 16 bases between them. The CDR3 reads CASSPGRGEQETQYF. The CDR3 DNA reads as TGTGCCAGCAGCCCCGGCAGGGGCGAGCAAGAGACCCAGTACTTC.

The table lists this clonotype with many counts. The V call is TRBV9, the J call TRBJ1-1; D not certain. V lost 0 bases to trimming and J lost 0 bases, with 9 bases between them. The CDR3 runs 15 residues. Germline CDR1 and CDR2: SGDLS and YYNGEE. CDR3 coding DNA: TGTGCCAGCAGCGTAGTGAGCAGCCTGAACACTGAAGCTTTCTTT. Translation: CASSVVSSLNTEAFF. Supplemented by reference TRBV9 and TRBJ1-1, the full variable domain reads DSGVTQTPKHLITATGQRVTLRCSPRSGDLSVYWYQQSLDQGLQFLIQYYNGEERAKGNILERFSAQQFPDLHSELNLSSLELGDSALYFCASSVVSSLNTEAFFGQGTRLTVV.

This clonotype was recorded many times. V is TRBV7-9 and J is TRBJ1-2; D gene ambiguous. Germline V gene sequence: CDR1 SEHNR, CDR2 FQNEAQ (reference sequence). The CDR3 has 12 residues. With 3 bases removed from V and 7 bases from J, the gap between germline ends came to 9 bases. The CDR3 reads CASSLDSRGYTF. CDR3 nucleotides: TGTGCCAGCAGCTTGGACTCTCGTGGCTACACCTTC.